This is a list of T cell receptor beta chains from one sample in a study of response to subunit inactivated influenza vaccine. TCRdb reprocessed the RT-PCR reads via MiXCR and lists one record per CDR3 protein. The data hold about 500,000 distinct CDR3 sequences, with 16% observed a single time. This sample comprised CD4+ T cells sorted from PBMCs, obtained less than 30 months after vaccination. The receptors stem from a man between 50 and 75 years old who received an inactivated influenza vaccine. The CDR3 runs from the conserved cysteine through the conserved F or W. Clone size is not always given. Where it is, it says once, few, many or a class for expanded clones.

j_call: TRBJ2-5
clone_size: many
v_call: TRBV5-1
cdr3_aa: CASSLGEYQETQYF

j_call: TRBJ2-5
clone_size: few
v_call: TRBV11-2
cdr3_aa: CASSLYAQETQYF

j_call: TRBJ2-5
clone_size: few
v_call: TRBV12-2
cdr3_aa: CASRRPRRAQETQYF

j_call: TRBJ2-2
clone_size: few
v_call: TRBV29-1
cdr3_aa: CSVGQAANTGELFF

j_call: TRBJ2-1
clone_size: NA
v_call: TRBV5-1
cdr3_aa: CASSLLGLAPYNEQFF

j_call: TRBJ2-6
clone_size: NA
v_call: TRBV5-1
cdr3_aa: CASSLTGEGANVLTF

j_call: TRBJ2-7
clone_size: NA
v_call: TRBV27
cdr3_aa: CASSVDREVGEQYF

j_call: TRBJ2-7
clone_size: NA
v_call: TRBV15
cdr3_aa: CATSRDQGAYEQYF

j_call: TRBJ1-5
clone_size: NA
v_call: TRBV30
cdr3_aa: CAWSVTNQPQHF

j_call: TRBJ1-1
clone_size: NA
v_call: TRBV12-3/TRBV12-4
cdr3_aa: CASSHRGVTEAFF

j_call: TRBJ1-1
clone_size: NA
v_call: TRBV6-1
cdr3_aa: CASRGTRNTEAFF

j_call: TRBJ2-3
clone_size: few
v_call: TRBV15
cdr3_aa: CATSITTGDTQYF

j_call: TRBJ2-5
clone_size: NA
v_call: TRBV7-9
cdr3_aa: CASQRRVQETQYF

j_call: TRBJ2-5
clone_size: NA
v_call: TRBV7-8
cdr3_aa: CASSKRHRSLGKQQETQYF

j_call: TRBJ2-6
clone_size: many
v_call: TRBV4-2
cdr3_aa: CASSNPGQGTGANVLTF

j_call: TRBJ2-2
clone_size: NA
v_call: TRBV10-3
cdr3_aa: CAIRPMGTNTGELFF

j_call: TRBJ2-1
clone_size: NA
v_call: TRBV9
cdr3_aa: CASSPSPGESSYNEQFF

j_call: TRBJ2-1
clone_size: few
v_call: TRBV24-1
cdr3_aa: CATSDGGRADEQFF

j_call: TRBJ1-4
clone_size: few
v_call: TRBV10-3
cdr3_aa: CAISESKVGRMEKLFF

j_call: TRBJ2-7
clone_size: NA
v_call: TRBV20-1
cdr3_aa: CSAPRLAAYEQYF

j_call: TRBJ1-6
clone_size: few
v_call: TRBV10-3
cdr3_aa: CAISESAGSSYNSPLHF

j_call: TRBJ2-7
clone_size: NA
v_call: TRBV7-6
cdr3_aa: CASSATDGSYEQYF

j_call: TRBJ1-2
clone_size: few
v_call: TRBV7-9
cdr3_aa: CASSSVIGGASGYTF

j_call: TRBJ2-7
clone_size: NA
v_call: TRBV20-1
cdr3_aa: CSARARGRHEQYF

j_call: TRBJ2-7
clone_size: NA
v_call: TRBV20-1
cdr3_aa: CSARYRQGLNYEQYF

j_call: TRBJ2-5
clone_size: NA
v_call: TRBV12-3/TRBV12-4
cdr3_aa: CASSHSGRGGETQYF

j_call: TRBJ1-4
clone_size: few
v_call: TRBV5-1
cdr3_aa: CASSLQGPEKLFF

j_call: TRBJ1-1
clone_size: NA
v_call: TRBV5-1
cdr3_aa: CASSYLGTGLNTEAFF

j_call: TRBJ2-3
clone_size: NA
v_call: TRBV2
cdr3_aa: CASKHREVLASTDTQYF

j_call: TRBJ2-2
clone_size: NA
v_call: TRBV7-2
cdr3_aa: CASSLLAGAAGELFF

j_call: TRBJ2-6
clone_size: few
v_call: TRBV19
cdr3_aa: CASTHSGANVLTF

j_call: TRBJ2-1
clone_size: few
v_call: TRBV6-2/TRBV6-3
cdr3_aa: CASSSDWGTYNEQFF

j_call: TRBJ2-1
clone_size: few
v_call: TRBV20-1
cdr3_aa: CSARSKTSGGLRNEQFF

j_call: TRBJ2-5
clone_size: NA
v_call: TRBV28
cdr3_aa: CASSLGSRKETQYF

j_call: TRBJ2-3
clone_size: NA
v_call: TRBV10-3
cdr3_aa: CAITDKRGSDTQYF

j_call: TRBJ1-4
clone_size: NA
v_call: TRBV29-1
cdr3_aa: CSVEDSDRAPEKLFF

j_call: TRBJ2-6
clone_size: NA
v_call: TRBV5-1
cdr3_aa: CASSSSRVGANVLTF

j_call: TRBJ2-7
clone_size: few
v_call: TRBV7-2
cdr3_aa: CASSFGEGAYEQYF

j_call: TRBJ1-2
clone_size: few
v_call: TRBV9
cdr3_aa: CASSVEWDKHGYTF

j_call: TRBJ2-5
clone_size: few
v_call: TRBV28
cdr3_aa: CASSSVSTQYF

j_call: TRBJ1-2
clone_size: NA
v_call: TRBV20-1
cdr3_aa: CSASSDRGIAAYGYTF

j_call: TRBJ2-7
clone_size: few
v_call: TRBV28
cdr3_aa: CASSADRYSYEQYF

j_call: TRBJ1-2
clone_size: once
v_call: TRBV4-3
cdr3_aa: CASSQETAVNYGYTF

j_call: TRBJ1-6
clone_size: few
v_call: TRBV12-3/TRBV12-4
cdr3_aa: CASTLGGTQNSPLHF

j_call: TRBJ1-5
clone_size: NA
v_call: TRBV20-1
cdr3_aa: CSARNRIYSNQPQHF

j_call: TRBJ1-1
clone_size: many
v_call: TRBV18
cdr3_aa: CASSFDLNTEAFF

j_call: TRBJ1-3
clone_size: few
v_call: TRBV20-1
cdr3_aa: CSAFGVSSGNTIYF

j_call: TRBJ2-1
clone_size: NA
v_call: TRBV9
cdr3_aa: CASSVVGSSYNEQFF

j_call: TRBJ1-2
clone_size: few
v_call: TRBV6-1
cdr3_aa: CASSEAANYGYTF

j_call: TRBJ2-2
clone_size: NA
v_call: TRBV4-2
cdr3_aa: CASSQTAGKTGELFF

j_call: TRBJ2-5
clone_size: NA
v_call: TRBV11-2
cdr3_aa: CASSPIEVRGPWAETQYF

j_call: TRBJ2-7
clone_size: few
v_call: TRBV3-1
cdr3_aa: CASSHGQGEQYF

j_call: TRBJ2-4
clone_size: NA
v_call: TRBV2
cdr3_aa: CASSVQRTGLGASGIQYF